This TCR beta chain comes out of a study of blood T cell repertoires in COVID-19. Study background: COVID-19 samples from acute and convalescent phases originated in the United States, Italy and Spain. The analysed material was cDNA or gDNA that came from T cells, B-cell-depleted T cells, or PBMCs.

Original data processing: The assay estimated nucleated cells by amplifying reference gene primers. TCRdb keeps only in-frame clones here, not all; method: immunoSEQ multiplex PCR. That table gives V, J and clone size, and the DNA gave D and trimming. The sample includes around 150,000 clones, around 87% of them seen just once. This clonotype was sampled from a woman aged 60 to 75 with active COVID-19. The sequenced sample was peripheral blood.

The CDR3 DNA reads as TGTGCCAGCAGCTTAGCGAGCCTAACTCCTGGAAACACCATATATTTT. Encoded protein: CASSLASLTPGNTIYF. This chain joins TRBV7-8 and TRBJ1-3; D is unclear. Germline V gene sequence: CDR1 SGHVS, CDR2 FQNEAQ. V was trimmed by 0 bases and J by 2 bases, leaving 11 bases between them. The length of the CDR3 is 16 residues.